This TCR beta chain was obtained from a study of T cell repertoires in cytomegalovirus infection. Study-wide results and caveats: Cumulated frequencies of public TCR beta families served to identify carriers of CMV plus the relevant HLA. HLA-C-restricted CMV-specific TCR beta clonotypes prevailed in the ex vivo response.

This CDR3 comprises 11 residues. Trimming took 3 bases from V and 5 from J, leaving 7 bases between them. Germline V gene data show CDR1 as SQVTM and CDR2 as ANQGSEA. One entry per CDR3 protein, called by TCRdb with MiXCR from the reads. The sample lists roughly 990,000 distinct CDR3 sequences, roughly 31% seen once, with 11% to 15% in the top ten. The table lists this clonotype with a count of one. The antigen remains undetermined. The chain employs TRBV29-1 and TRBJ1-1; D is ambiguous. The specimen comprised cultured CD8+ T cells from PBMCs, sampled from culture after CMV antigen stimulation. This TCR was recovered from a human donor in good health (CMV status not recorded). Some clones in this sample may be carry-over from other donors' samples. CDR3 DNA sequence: TGCAGCGTTGAGGAGTGGACTGAAGCTTTCTTT. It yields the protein CSVEEWTEAFF.